The sequence of this T cell receptor (beta chain) was determined in a study of T cell changes during pregnancy in multiple sclerosis. Using immunoSEQ multiplex PCR, the repertoire was profiled, and TCRdb retains in-frame clones only, with some absent. Counted here are around 8,100 clones, about 85% occurring once; the ten biggest clones make up approximately 10%. V was shortened by 7 bases and J by 5 bases, with 13 bases between the two germline ends. CDR1 is SGHRS, CDR2 YFSETQ, per germline. This CDR3 spans 13 amino acids. This clonotype was obtained from a female donor in good health, enrolled as a control in a pregnancy study. Here the sequenced sample was CD8+ T cells from peripheral blood mononuclear cells, taken in the first trimester of pregnancy. The V and J genes are TRBV5-1 and TRBJ2-1, with D possibly being TRBD2 (6 bases). The CDR3 DNA reads TGCGCCAGCGGGCGGGACGGAGACAATGAGCAGTTCTTC. The encoded protein is CASGRDGDNEQFF.